A single sample is the source of the 14 T cell receptor beta chains below, sequenced in a study of resident and recirculating memory T cells in vitiligo. Clones were read by immunoSEQ multiplex PCR, and TCRdb kept only the in-frame ones, dropping some. The sample carries roughly 80,000 clones, about 91% recorded once. The sequenced sample consisted of blood. The receptors here all came from a male donor with vitiligo.

The V and J genes are TRBV4-1 and TRBJ2-1; 9 bases line up with TRBD2. Germline CDR1 is MGHRA and CDR2 is YSYEKL. This CDR3 region has 15 residues. Unmatched junction bases numbered 11, after V lost 4 bases and J lost 10 bases. The CDR3 here is CASSPLAGAKYEQFF. The CDR3 nucleotides are TGCGCCAGCAGCCCCTTAGCGGGAGCGAAGTACGAGCAGTTCTTC.

The chain couples TRBV4-1 to TRBJ2-5; 8 bases match TRBD1. This CDR3 has 14 residues. Germline V lookup: CDR1 MGHRA, CDR2 YSYEKL. Unmatched junction bases numbered 6, after V lost 4 bases and J lost 5 bases. This CDR3 reads CASSRGQAAETQYF. CDR3 bases: TGCGCCAGCAGCCGGGGACAGGCGGCGGAGACCCAGTACTTC.

This clone has a handful of counts. The chain has TRBV9 and TRBJ1-1, with 8 nucleotides matching TRBD1. Germline CDR1 reads SGDLS; CDR2 reads YYNGEE. J gave up 5 bases and V 3 bases, and 6 bases lay outside the gene matches. The CDR3 length is 14 residues. CDR3 DNA sequence: TGTGCCAGCAGCGCATTCAACAGGGGGACTGAAGCTTTCTTT. Amino acids: CASSAFNRGTEAFF.

J is TRBJ2-2 and V is TRBV2, with 14 bases aligning to TRBD2. V dropped 9 bases and J dropped 0; count of bases not matched to a gene: 9. Germline V gene lookup returns CDR1 SNHLY and CDR2 FYNNEI. This CDR3 has 18 amino acids. CDR3: CARGTSGSLGANTGELFF. Written as DNA, the CDR3 is TGTGCCAGGGGGACTAGCGGGAGTTTAGGGGCGAACACCGGGGAGCTGTTTTTT.

The chain couples TRBV27 to TRBJ1-1; 7 positions match TRBD1. The junction had 10 bases not matched to a gene; V was cut back by 5 bases and J by 1 base. CDR1 and CDR2 (germline): MNHEY, SMNVEV (reference sequence). The CDR3 sequence is 16 residues long. CDR3 bases: TGTGCCAGCAGTCCATCTTACAGGGGAGGGAACACTGAAGCTTTCTTT. It is translated as CASSPSYRGGNTEAFF.

This clone was observed a few times. V is TRBV4-1 and J is TRBJ1-5, with D uncertain. Trimming took off 3 bases at V and 4 bases at J, with 10 bases between the two ends. The CDR3 contains 14 residues. Germline V gives CDR1 MGHRA, CDR2 YSYEKL. The CDR3 spells CASSHPPGNQPQHF. The CDR3 bases are TGCGCCAGCAGCCACCCCCCGGGTAATCAGCCCCAGCATTTT.

The chain links TRBV7-3 to TRBJ1-1; 9 nucleotides match TRBD1. The germline CDR1 and CDR2 sequences are SGHTA and FQGTGA. V was pared by 5 bases and J by 1 base, with 8 bases of the junction left unmatched. This CDR3 spans 16 amino acids. The CDR3 protein is CASSQQGAKGNTEAFF. CDR3 in DNA: TGTGCCAGCAGCCAACAGGGGGCGAAAGGGAACACTGAAGCTTTCTTT.

This clone was observed a single time. V usage is TRBV9 and J usage is TRBJ2-1; 7 bases match TRBD2. The CDR3 is made up of 15 amino acids. Looked up from germline, CDR1 is SGDLS and CDR2 is YYNGEE. Trimming at V came to 2 bases and at J to 5 bases, leaving 7 bases not matched to a gene. The CDR3 is CASSVGTNTNNEQFF. In DNA form, the CDR3 reads TGTGCCAGCAGCGTTGGGACTAATACCAACAATGAGCAGTTCTTC.

The chain's CDR3 is CASSLGGDGGIQYF. CDR3 DNA: TGTGCCAGCAGCCTAGGCGGGGACGGAGGCATTCAGTACTTC. V and J are TRBV28 and TRBJ2-4, with D possibly TRBD2 on 6 matching bases. The CDR3 loop spans 14 amino acids. V lost 6 bases and J lost 9, with 18 bases in between. Germline loops: CDR1 MDHEN, CDR2 SYDVKM.

The chain links TRBV5-1 to TRBJ2-4, with D perhaps TRBD2 (5 bases). The CDR3 runs to 17 residues. Per germline, CDR1 SGHRS and CDR2 YFSETQ. The V gene lost 7 bases and the J gene lost 7 bases, with 27 bases spanning the gap. The CDR3 DNA sequence: TGCGCCAGCGCCCCGGGAAAGGGTTCCTTAGTTTGGAACATTCAGTACTTC. Translating gives CASAPGKGSLVWNIQYF.

The genes are TRBV27 and TRBJ2-7, with 9 bases lining up with TRBD2. CDR1 MNHEY and CDR2 SMNVEV come from the germline V gene (reference sequence). This CDR3 has 13 residues. V was clipped by 6 bases and J by 5 bases; unmatched bases: 5. CDR3 residues: CASRLSGSNEQYF. The CDR3 nucleotides are TGTGCCAGCAGACTTAGCGGGAGTAACGAGCAGTACTTC.

The rearrangement joins TRBV9 to TRBJ2-1, with 14 bases fitting TRBD2. Germline loops: CDR1 SGDLS, CDR2 YYNGEE. V dropped 2 bases and J dropped 5; count of bases not matched to a gene: 9. This CDR3 is 18 amino acids long. The CDR3 DNA is TGTGCCAGCAGCGTGGGACTAGCGGGAGTGAGGACCCACAATGAGCAGTTCTTC. Translated: CASSVGLAGVRTHNEQFF.

The gene calls are TRBV5-4 and TRBJ1-4; TRBD1 agrees at 9 bases. Trimming took 1 base from V and 7 from J; bases not matched to a gene: 5. The germline V gene encodes CDR1 SGHNT and CDR2 YYREEE (reference sequence). This CDR3 is 15 amino acids long. CDR3 sequence: CASSLTGQGSEKLFF. As DNA, the CDR3 is TGTGCCAGCAGCTTGACGGGACAGGGAAGTGAAAAACTGTTTTTT.

This clone came up once. The chain has TRBV19 and TRBJ1-5; 7 bases are a match to TRBD1. The junction had 12 bases not matched to a gene; V was cut back by 7 bases and J by 0 bases. CDR1 and CDR2 from the germline V gene are LNHDA and SQIVND (reference sequence). The CDR3 is made up of 17 amino acids. The CDR3 DNA reads as TGTGCCAGTACCGGTACAGGGGTGATCTTTAGCAATCAGCCCCAGCATTTT. Its translation: CASTGTGVIFSNQPQHF.